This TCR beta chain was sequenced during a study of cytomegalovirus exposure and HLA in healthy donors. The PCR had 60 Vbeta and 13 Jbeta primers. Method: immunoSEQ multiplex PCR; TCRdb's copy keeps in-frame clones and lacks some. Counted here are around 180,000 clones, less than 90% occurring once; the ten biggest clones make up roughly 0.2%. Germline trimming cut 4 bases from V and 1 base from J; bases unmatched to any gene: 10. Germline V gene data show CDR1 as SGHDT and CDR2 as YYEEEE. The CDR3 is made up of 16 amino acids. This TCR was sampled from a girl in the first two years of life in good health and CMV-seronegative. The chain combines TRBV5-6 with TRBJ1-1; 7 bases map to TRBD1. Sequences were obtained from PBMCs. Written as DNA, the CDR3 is TGTGCCAGCAGCCTCGACAGGGCTCTCCGGAACACTGAAGCTTTCTTT. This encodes CASSLDRALRNTEAFF. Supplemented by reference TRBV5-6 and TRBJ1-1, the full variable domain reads DAGVTQSPTHLIKTRGQQVTLRCSPKSGHDTVSWYQQALGQGPQFIFQYYEEEERQRGNFPDRFSGHQFPNYSSELNVNALLLGDSALYLCASSLDRALRNTEAFFGQGTRLTVV.